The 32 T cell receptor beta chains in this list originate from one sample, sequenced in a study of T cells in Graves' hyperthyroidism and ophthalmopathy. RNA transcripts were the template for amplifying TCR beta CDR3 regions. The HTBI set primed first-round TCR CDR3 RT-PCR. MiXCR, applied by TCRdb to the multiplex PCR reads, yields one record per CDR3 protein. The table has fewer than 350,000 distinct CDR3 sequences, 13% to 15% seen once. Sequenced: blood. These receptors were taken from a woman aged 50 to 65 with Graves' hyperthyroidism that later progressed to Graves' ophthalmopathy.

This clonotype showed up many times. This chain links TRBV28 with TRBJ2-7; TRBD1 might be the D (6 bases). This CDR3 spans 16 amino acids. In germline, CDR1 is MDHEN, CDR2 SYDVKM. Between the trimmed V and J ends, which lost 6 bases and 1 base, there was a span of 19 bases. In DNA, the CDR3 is TGTGCCAGCAGCCCACCCGGACAGTTTTCTTCCTACGAGCAGTACTTC. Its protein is CASSPPGQFSSYEQYF.

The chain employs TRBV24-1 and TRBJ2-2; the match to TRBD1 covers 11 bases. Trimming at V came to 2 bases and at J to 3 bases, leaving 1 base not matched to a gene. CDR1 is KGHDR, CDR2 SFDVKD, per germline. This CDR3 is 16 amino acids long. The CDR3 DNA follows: TGTGCCACCAGTGATTGGGGACAGGGGGACACCGGGGAGCTGTTTTTT. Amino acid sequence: CATSDWGQGDTGELFF.

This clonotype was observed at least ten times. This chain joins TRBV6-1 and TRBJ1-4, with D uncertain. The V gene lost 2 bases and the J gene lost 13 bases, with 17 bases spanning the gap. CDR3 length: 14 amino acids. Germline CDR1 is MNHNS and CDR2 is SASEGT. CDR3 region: CASSESRASLPLFF. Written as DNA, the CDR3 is TGTGCCAGCAGTGAATCTCGGGCCAGCCTCCCACTGTTTTTT.

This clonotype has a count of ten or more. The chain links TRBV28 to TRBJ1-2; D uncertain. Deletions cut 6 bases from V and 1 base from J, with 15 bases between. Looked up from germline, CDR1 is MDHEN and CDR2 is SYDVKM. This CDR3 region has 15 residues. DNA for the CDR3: TGTGCCAGCAGCTCCACAAGGACGGTTAACTATGGCTACACCTTC. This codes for CASSSTRTVNYGYTF.

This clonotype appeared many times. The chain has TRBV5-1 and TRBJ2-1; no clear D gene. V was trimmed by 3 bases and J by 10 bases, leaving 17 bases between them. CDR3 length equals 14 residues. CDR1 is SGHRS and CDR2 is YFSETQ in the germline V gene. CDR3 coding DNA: TGCGCCAGCAGCTCCCCCACCCTCGTGAGGGAGCAGTTCTTC. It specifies CASSSPTLVREQFF.

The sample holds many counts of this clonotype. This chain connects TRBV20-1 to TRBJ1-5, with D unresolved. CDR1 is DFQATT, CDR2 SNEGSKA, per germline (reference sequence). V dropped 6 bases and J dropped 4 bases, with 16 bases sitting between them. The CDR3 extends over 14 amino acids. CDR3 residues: CSAPPTAGNQPQHF. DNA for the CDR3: TGCAGTGCCCCGCCGACGGCAGGTAATCAGCCCCAGCATTTT.

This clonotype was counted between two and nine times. For the CDR3, the DNA is TGTGCCAGCACCCTGACTCGCATAGCGGGAAACACCGGGGAGCTGTTTTTT. Encoded protein: CASTLTRIAGNTGELFF. The chain joins TRBV6-4 to TRBJ2-2, with 8 bases identical to TRBD2. The CDR3 is made up of 17 amino acids. J lost 2 bases, V lost 7 bases, and 12 bases had no gene match. Germline CDR1 and CDR2: MRHNA and SNTAGT.

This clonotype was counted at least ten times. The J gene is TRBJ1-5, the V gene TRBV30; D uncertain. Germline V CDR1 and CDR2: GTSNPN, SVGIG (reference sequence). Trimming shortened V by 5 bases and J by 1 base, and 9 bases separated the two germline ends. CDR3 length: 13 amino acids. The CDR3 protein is CAWSQLSNQPQHF. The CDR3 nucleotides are TGTGCCTGGTCACAGTTGAGCAATCAGCCCCAGCATTTT.

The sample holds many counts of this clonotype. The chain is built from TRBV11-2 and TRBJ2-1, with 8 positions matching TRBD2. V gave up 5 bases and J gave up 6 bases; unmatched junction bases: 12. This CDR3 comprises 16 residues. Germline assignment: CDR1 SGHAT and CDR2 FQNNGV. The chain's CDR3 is CASSPHLAGLGNEQFF. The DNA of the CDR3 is TGTGCCAGCAGCCCACACCTAGCGGGTCTCGGCAATGAGCAGTTCTTC.

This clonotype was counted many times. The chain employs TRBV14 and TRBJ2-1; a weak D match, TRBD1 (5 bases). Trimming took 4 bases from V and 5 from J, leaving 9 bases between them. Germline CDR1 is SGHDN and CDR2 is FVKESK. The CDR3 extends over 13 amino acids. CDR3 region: CASSRDSNNEQFF. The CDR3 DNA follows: TGTGCCAGCAGCCGAGACAGCAACAATGAGCAGTTCTTC.

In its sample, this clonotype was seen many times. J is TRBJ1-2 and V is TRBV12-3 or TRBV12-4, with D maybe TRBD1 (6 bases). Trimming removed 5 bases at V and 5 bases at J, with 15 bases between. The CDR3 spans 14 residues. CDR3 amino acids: CASSAEGGWYGYTF. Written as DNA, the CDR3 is TGTGCCAGCAGTGCCGAAGGGGGATGGTATGGCTACACCTTC.

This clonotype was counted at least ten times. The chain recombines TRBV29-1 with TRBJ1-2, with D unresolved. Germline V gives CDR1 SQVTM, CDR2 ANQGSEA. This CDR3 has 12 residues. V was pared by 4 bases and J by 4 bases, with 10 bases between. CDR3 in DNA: TGCAGCGTTGCGAGGACTGGCTATGGCTACACCTTC. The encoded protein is CSVARTGYGYTF.

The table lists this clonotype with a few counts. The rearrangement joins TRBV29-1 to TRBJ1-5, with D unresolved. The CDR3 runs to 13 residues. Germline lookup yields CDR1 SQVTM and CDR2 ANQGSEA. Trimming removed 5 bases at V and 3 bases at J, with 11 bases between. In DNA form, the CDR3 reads TGCAGCGTTTACGACGTGGACAATCAGCCCCAGCATTTT. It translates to CSVYDVDNQPQHF.

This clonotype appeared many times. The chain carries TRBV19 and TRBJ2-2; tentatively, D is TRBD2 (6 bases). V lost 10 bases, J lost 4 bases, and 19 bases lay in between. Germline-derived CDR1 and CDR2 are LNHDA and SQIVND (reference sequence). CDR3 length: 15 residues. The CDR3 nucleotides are TGTGCCACCGGATACCGGGGGAGCCTCACCGGGGAGCTGTTTTTT. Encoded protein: CATGYRGSLTGELFF.

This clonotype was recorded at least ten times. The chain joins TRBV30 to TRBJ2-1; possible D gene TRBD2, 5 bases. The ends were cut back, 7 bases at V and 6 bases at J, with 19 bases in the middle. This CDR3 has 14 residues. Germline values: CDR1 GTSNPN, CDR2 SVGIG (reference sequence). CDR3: CASLHLGLFNEQFF. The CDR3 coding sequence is TGTGCCTCCCTACACCTAGGACTTTTCAATGAGCAGTTCTTC.

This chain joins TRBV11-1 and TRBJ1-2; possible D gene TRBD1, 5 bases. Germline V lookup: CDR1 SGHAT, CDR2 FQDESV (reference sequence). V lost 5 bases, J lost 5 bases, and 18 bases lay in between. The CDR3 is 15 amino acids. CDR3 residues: CASSQVEGTSYGYTF. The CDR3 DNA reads TGTGCCAGCAGCCAAGTCGAGGGGACCTCATATGGCTACACCTTC.

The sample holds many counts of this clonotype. This CDR3 is CASSEGPLLEQYF. The CDR3 DNA follows: TGTGCCAGCAGTGAAGGGCCCCTCCTCGAGCAGTACTTC. This rearrangement joins TRBV6-1 to TRBJ2-7; D gene ambiguous. The CDR3 runs 13 residues. Germline CDR1 and CDR2: MNHNS and SASEGT. V gave up 1 base and J gave up 6 bases, with 10 bases separating them.

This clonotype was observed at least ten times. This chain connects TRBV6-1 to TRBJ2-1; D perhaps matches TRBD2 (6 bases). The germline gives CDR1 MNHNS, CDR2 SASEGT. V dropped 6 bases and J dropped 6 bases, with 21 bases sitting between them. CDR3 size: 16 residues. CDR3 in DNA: TGTGCCAGCAGGGACCTCGTTTATGGGCGGGGCAATGAGCAGTTCTTC. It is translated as CASRDLVYGRGNEQFF.

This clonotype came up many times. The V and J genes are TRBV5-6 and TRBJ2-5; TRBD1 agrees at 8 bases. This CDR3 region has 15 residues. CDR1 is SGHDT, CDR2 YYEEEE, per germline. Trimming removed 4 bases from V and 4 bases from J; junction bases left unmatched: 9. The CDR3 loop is CASSLQGAGGETQYF. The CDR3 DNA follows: TGTGCCAGCAGCCTCCAGGGGGCAGGGGGAGAGACCCAGTACTTC.

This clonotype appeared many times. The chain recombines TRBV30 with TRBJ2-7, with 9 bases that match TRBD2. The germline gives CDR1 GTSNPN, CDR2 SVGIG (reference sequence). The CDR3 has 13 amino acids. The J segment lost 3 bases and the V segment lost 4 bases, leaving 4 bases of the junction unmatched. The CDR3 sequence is CAWNSGSLYEQYF. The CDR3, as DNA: TGTGCCTGGAATAGCGGGAGCCTCTACGAGCAGTACTTC.

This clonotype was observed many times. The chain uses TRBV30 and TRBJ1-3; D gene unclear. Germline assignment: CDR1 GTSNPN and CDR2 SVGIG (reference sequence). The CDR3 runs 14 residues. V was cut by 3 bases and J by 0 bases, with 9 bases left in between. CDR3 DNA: TGTGCCTGGAGAGGAATTTACTCTGGAAACACCATATATTTT. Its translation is CAWRGIYSGNTIYF. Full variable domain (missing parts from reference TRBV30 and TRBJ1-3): SQTIHQWPATLVQPVGSPLSLECTVEGTSNPNLYWYRQAAGRGLQLLFYSVGIGQISSEVPQNLSASRPQDRQFILSSKKLLLSDSGFYLCAWRGIYSGNTIYFGEGSWLTVV.

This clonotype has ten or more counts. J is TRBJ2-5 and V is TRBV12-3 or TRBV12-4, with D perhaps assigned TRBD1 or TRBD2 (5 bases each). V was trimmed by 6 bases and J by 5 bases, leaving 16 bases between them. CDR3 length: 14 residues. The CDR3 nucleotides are TGTGCCAGCAGAGGGGTCTTAGGGGAGGAGACCCAGTACTTC. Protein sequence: CASRGVLGEETQYF.

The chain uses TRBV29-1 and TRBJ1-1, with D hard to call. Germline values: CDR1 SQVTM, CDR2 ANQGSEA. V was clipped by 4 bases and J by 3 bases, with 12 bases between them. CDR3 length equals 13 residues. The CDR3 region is CSVVFRGDTEAFF. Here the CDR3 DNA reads TGCAGCGTTGTTTTCCGGGGTGACACTGAAGCTTTCTTT.

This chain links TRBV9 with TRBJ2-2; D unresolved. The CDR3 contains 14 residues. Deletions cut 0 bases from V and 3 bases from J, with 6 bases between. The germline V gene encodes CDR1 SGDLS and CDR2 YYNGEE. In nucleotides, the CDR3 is TGTGCCAGCAGCGTAGAGAGAGACACCGGGGAGCTGTTTTTT. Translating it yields CASSVERDTGELFF.

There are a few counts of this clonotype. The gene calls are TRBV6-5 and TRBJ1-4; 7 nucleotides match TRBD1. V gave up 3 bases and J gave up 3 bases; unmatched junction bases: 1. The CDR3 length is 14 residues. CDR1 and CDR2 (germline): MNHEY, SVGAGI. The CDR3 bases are TGTGCCAGCAGTTATACAGGGGCTAATGAAAAACTGTTTTTT. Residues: CASSYTGANEKLFF.

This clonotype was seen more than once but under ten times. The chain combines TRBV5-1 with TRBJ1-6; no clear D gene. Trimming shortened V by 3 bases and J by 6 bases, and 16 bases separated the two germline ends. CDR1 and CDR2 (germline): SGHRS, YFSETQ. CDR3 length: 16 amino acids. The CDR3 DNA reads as TGCGCCAGCAGCTCCCCCGCCGCGGGAACTAATTCACCCCTCCACTTT. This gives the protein CASSSPAAGTNSPLHF.

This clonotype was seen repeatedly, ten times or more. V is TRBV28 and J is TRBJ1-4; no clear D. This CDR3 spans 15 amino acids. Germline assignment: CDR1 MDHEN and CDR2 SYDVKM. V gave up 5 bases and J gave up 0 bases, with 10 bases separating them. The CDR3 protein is CASSPGRTTNEKLFF. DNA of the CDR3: TGTGCCAGCAGTCCCGGACGGACAACTAATGAAAAACTGTTTTTT.

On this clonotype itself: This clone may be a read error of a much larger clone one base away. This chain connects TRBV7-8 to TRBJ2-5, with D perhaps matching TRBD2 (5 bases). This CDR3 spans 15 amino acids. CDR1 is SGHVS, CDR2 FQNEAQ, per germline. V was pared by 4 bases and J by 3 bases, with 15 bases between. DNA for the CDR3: TGTGCCAGCAGCTCGACACATAAGGGAGAAGAGACCCAGTACTTC. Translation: CASSSTHKGEETQYF. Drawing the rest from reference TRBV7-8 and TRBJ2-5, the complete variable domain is GAGVSQSPRYKVAKRGQDVALRCDPISGHVSLFWYQQALGQGPEFLTYFQNEAQLDKSGLPSDRFFAERPEGSVSTLKIQRTQQEDSAVYLCASSSTHKGEETQYFGPGTRLLVL.

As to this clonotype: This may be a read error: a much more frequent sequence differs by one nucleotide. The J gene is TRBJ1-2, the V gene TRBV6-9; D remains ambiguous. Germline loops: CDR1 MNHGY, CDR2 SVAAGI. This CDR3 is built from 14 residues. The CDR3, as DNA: TGTGCCAACAGTTCCGTCCCCAATTTGGGTGGCTACACCTTC. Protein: CANSSVPNLGGYTF.

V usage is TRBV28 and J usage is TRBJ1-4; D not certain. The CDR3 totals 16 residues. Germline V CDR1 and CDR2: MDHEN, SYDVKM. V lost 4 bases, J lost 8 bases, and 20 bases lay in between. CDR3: CASSSYETEGPEKLFF. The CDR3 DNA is TGTGCCAGCAGTTCATACGAGACTGAGGGTCCGGAAAAACTGTTTTTT.

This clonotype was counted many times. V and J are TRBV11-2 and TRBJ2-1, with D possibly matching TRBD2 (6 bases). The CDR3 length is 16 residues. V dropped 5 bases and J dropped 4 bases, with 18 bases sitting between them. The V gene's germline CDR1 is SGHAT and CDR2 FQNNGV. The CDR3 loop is CASSKQGRLGYNEQFF. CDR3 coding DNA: TGTGCCAGCAGCAAGCAAGGTAGACTAGGGTACAATGAGCAGTTCTTC.

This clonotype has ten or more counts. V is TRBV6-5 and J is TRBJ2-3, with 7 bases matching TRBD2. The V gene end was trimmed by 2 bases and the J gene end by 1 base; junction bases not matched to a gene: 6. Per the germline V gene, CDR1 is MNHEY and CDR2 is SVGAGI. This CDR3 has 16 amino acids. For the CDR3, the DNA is TGTGCCAGCAGTTACGTCGCGGGAGAGGGCACAGATACGCAGTATTTT. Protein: CASSYVAGEGTDTQYF.